This TCR beta chain was captured in a study of Ad26.COV2.S vaccination and SARS-CoV-2 variants. Study-wide background: Donor was one of the participants in the Ad26.COV2.S arm of the COV1001 trial. Each vaccinee took Ad26.COV2.S intramuscularly, once or twice 56 days apart. Study-wide results and limits: The breadth of spike-specific CD8+ and CD4+ T cell responses after vaccination was reportedly substantial.

Per the germline V gene, CDR1 is KGHSH and CDR2 is LQKENI. Trimming cost V 1 base and J 2 bases, with 10 bases left between them. There are 15 residues in the CDR3. On this clone: Its cognate antigen is unknown.

Specified treatment: over 15 received Ad26.COV2.S at low or high dose, single or two shots; about 5 received placebo; per-sample allocation not given. Following the first vaccine or placebo injection, samples were taken on day 63. An Ad26 vector was used to express Wuhan-strain SARS-CoV-2 spike as the vaccine. Here immunoSEQ multiplex PCR was the method, and the copy in TCRdb shows in-frame clones only, minus some. The data contain about 470,000 clones, roughly 87% of them singletons. The sequencing used peripheral blood, collected in a trial of Ad26.COV2.S vaccine versus placebo. V usage is TRBV18 and J usage is TRBJ2-3; tentatively, D is TRBD1 (6 bases). The clonotype comes from a person between 18 and 59 years old who received the Ad26.COV2.S COVID-19 vaccine or a placebo. CDR3 sequence: CASSPRQDHTDTQYF. The CDR3, as DNA: TGTGCCAGCTCACCACGACAGGACCACACAGATACGCAGTATTTT.